These 18 T cell receptor beta chains share one sample of origin, sequenced in a study of immune characterization of retroperitoneal liposarcoma. TCRdb ran MiXCR on the PCR reads and lists one entry per CDR3 protein. The sample lists about 10,000 distinct CDR3 sequences; 37% were seen once. The sequenced sample consisted of tumor tissue. The receptors come from a female donor with retroperitoneal liposarcoma.

The chain combines TRBV10-2 with TRBJ2-1; D call uncertain. The ends were cut back, 2 bases at V and 0 bases at J, with 2 bases in the middle. CDR1 WSHSY and CDR2 SAAADI come from the germline V gene. This CDR3 comprises 13 residues. The CDR3 nucleotides are TGCGCCAGCAGTGAGAACTCCTACAATGAGCAGTTCTTC. Encoded protein: CASSENSYNEQFF.

This clonotype counts as medium-sized (0.01 to 0.1%). The genes are TRBV7-2 and TRBJ2-2; D not certain. Germline CDR1 reads SGHTA; CDR2 reads FQGNSA. V lost 5 bases, J lost 5 bases, and 9 bases lay in between. The CDR3 has 13 residues. CDR3 residues: CASSAWMTGELFF. The CDR3 DNA reads TGTGCCAGCAGCGCCTGGATGACCGGGGAGCTGTTTTTT.

This clonotype was counted a few times. This chain links TRBV6-1 with TRBJ2-5, with 9 bases aligning to TRBD1. The DNA end lines up better with TRBJ2-7; the J call may be wrong. Germline V lookup: CDR1 MNHNS, CDR2 SASEGT. The length of the CDR3 is 15 residues. The CDR3 spells CASRDSGTGTYEQYV. In DNA, the CDR3 is TGTGCCAGCAGGGATTCCGGGACAGGGACGTACGAGCAGTACGTC.

By sample fraction, this clonotype is medium-sized. CDR3 sequence: CASSLGGQGTETQYF. Written as DNA, the CDR3 is TGTGCCAGCAGTTTAGGTGGACAGGGGACCGAGACCCAGTACTTC. The chain has TRBV12-3 or TRBV12-4 and TRBJ2-5; 9 bases are a match to TRBD1. CDR3 length: 15 amino acids. Losses at the gene ends were 1 base for V and 5 bases for J; bases not matched to a gene: 5.

Comments on this clonotype: Being one base from a much bigger clone, this may be a read error. The V gene is TRBV6-9, the J gene TRBJ2-1, with D hard to call. The CDR3 length is 12 residues. CDR1 is MNHGY and CDR2 is SVAAGI in the germline V gene. V lost 3 bases, J lost 10 bases, and 10 bases lay in between. Written as DNA, the CDR3 is TGTGCCAGCAGTTACGCCGCCTACGAGCAGTTCTTC. It translates to CASSYAAYEQFF.

This chain connects TRBV7-2 to TRBJ2-1, with 10 bases matching TRBD2. The CDR3 runs to 18 residues. Germline V gene sequence: CDR1 SGHTA, CDR2 FQGNSA. V shed 3 bases and J 10 bases; nucleotides not matched to a gene: 18. The CDR3 protein is CASSFYLAGDVDSYEQFF. The DNA of the CDR3 is TGTGCCAGCAGCTTTTATCTAGCGGGAGATGTAGACTCCTACGAGCAGTTCTTC.

The sample holds a few counts of this clonotype. The gene calls are TRBV6-1 and TRBJ1-1; no definite D call. The ends were cut back, 5 bases at V and 0 bases at J, with 7 bases in the middle. CDR3 length: 13 residues. Germline CDR1 is MNHNS and CDR2 is SASEGT. CDR3 DNA: TGTGCCAGCAGTAGAAACATGAACACTGAAGCTTTCTTT. Its translation is CASSRNMNTEAFF.

This chain joins TRBV7-2 and TRBJ2-5; D might be TRBD1 or TRBD2, each matching 6 bases. The DNA end is a closer match to TRBJ2-1, so the J assignment may be wrong. The germline CDR1 and CDR2 sequences are SGHTA and FQGNSA. The CDR3 consists of 18 residues. The CDR3 is CASSLDPAGTRGDNEQFF. In DNA, the CDR3 is TGTGCCAGCAGCTTAGACCCGGCAGGGACAAGGGGGGACAATGAGCAGTTCTTC.

This chain joins TRBV2 and TRBJ2-5; 10 bases are a match to TRBD2. The J call may be incorrect, as the DNA end agrees better with TRBJ2-1. The CDR3 is 15 residues long. Germline V gene lookup returns CDR1 SNHLY and CDR2 FYNNEI. CDR3 DNA: TGTGCCACCGAACGTCTAGCGGGAGTGAACAATGAGCAGTTCTTC. Translating it yields CATERLAGVNNEQFF.

By proportion, this clonotype is medium-sized. This sequence joins TRBV6-1 and TRBJ2-3, with 10 bases matching TRBD1. This CDR3 is built from 16 residues. V lost 6 bases to trimming and J lost 4 bases; unmatched junction nucleotides: 10. Germline V gene data show CDR1 as MNHNS and CDR2 as SASEGT. The CDR3 spells CASRNPGQGPSDTQYF. The CDR3 region has the DNA TGTGCCAGCAGAAACCCGGGACAGGGGCCCTCAGATACGCAGTATTTT.

This clonotype was detected only a few times. The chain joins TRBV7-2 to TRBJ1-3; 7 bases fit TRBD1. The CDR3 runs to 13 residues. V lost 4 bases, J lost 4 bases, and 1 base stayed unmatched. Germline CDR1 reads SGHTA; CDR2 reads FQGNSA. The CDR3 nucleotides are TGTGCCAGCAGCTCGGACAGGGGAAACACCATATATTTT. Protein sequence: CASSSDRGNTIYF.

The chain is built from TRBV25-1 and TRBJ2-5, with a tentative D call TRBD1 (5 bases). Trimming stripped 1 base from V and 4 bases from J, with 10 bases between. The length of the CDR3 is 14 residues. Germline CDR1 is MGHDK and CDR2 is SYGVNS. The CDR3: CASSESGYGETQYF. DNA for the CDR3: TGTGCCAGCAGTGAATCAGGGTATGGAGAGACCCAGTACTTC. The variable domain in full, completed from reference TRBV25-1 and TRBJ2-5, reads EADIYQTPRYLVIGTGKKITLECSQTMGHDKMYWYQQDPGMELHLIHYSYGVNSTEKGDLSSESTVSRIRTEHFPLTLESARPSHTSQYLCASSESGYGETQYFGPGTRLLVL.

This chain uses TRBV6-5 with TRBJ1-1; 9 bases map to TRBD1. Germline lookup yields CDR1 MNHEY and CDR2 SVGAGI. V was clipped by 4 bases and J by 4 bases; unmatched bases: 4. The CDR3 loop spans 14 amino acids. CDR3 in amino acids: CASSSTTGGTEAFF. CDR3 DNA sequence: TGTGCCAGCAGTTCGACGACAGGGGGCACTGAAGCTTTCTTT.

There are a few counts of this clonotype. The rearrangement links TRBV5-5 to TRBJ2-1; 13 positions agree with TRBD2. The DNA end is a closer match to TRBJ2-7, so the J assignment may be wrong. This CDR3 is 16 amino acids long. Germline CDR1 is SGHKS and CDR2 is YYEKEE (reference sequence). The CDR3 loop is CASSPGLAGAYNEQYF. The CDR3 region has the DNA TGTGCCAGCAGCCCCGGACTAGCGGGGGCCTACAATGAGCAGTACTTC.

This clonotype has only a few counts. The chain is built from TRBV6-1 and TRBJ2-1, with 8 bases lining up with TRBD1. The DNA end lines up better with TRBJ2-7; the J call may be wrong. Germline-derived CDR1 and CDR2 are MNHNS and SASEGT. The CDR3 covers 14 residues. As DNA, the CDR3 is TGTGCCAGCAACTTATCGGGACAGGTGTTCGAGCAGTACTTC. It translates to CASNLSGQVFEQYF.

This clonotype was counted between two and nine times. V gene TRBV27 combines with J gene TRBJ2-1; maybe TRBD2 (6 bases). The germline CDR1 and CDR2 sequences are MNHEY and SMNVEV (reference sequence). Trimming removed 6 bases at V and 9 bases at J, with 21 bases between. The CDR3 spans 15 residues. CDR3 residues: CASSIRPGLHGEQFF. The CDR3 DNA sequence: TGTGCCAGCAGCATCCGACCGGGACTTCACGGTGAGCAGTTCTTC.

By sample fraction, this clonotype is medium-sized (0.01 to 0.1%). The chain couples TRBV6-1 to TRBJ2-7; 9 bases agree with TRBD1. The CDR3 runs 17 residues. The germline gives CDR1 MNHNS, CDR2 SASEGT. V trimming: 2 bases; J trimming: 0 bases; junction bases outside the gene matches: 8. CDR3 nucleotide sequence: TGTGCCAGCAGTGAATATAACTGGGGACAGGGCTCCTACGAGCAGTACTTC. It codes for CASSEYNWGQGSYEQYF.

The rearrangement links TRBV5-1 to TRBJ2-1; 14 bases are shared with TRBD2. Germline V gene lookup returns CDR1 SGHRS and CDR2 YFSETQ. The CDR3 extends over 18 amino acids. The J segment lost 4 bases and the V segment lost 4 bases, leaving 10 bases of the junction unmatched. The chain's CDR3 is CASSGGLAGGLLYNEQFF. CDR3 coding DNA: TGCGCCAGCAGCGGAGGACTAGCGGGAGGCCTACTTTACAATGAGCAGTTCTTC.